Listed here is a single T cell receptor (beta chain). Its antigen is unknown. Assay: immunoSEQ multiplex PCR; the TCRdb copy retains only in-frame clones and omits some. The table has 98,000 or so clones, more than 75% seen once. These data come from a study of T cell clones after liver transplantation. Overall study: Pre-transplant mixed lymphocyte reactions yielded third-party-reactive TCRbeta sequences as comparators for graft-donor-reactive sequences. Until 12-24 months post-transplant, subjects got standard immunosuppression and no induction. Study observations and caveats: Circulating graft-donor-reactive CD4 TCRbeta sequences fell significantly post-transplant in 5 of 8 subjects. Low donor cell numbers restricted donor-reactive repertoire measurement in a couple of subjects.

The V and J ends lost 5 bases and 15 bases, in that order; junction bases with no gene match: 10. CDR1 and CDR2 (germline): MDHEN, SYDVKM. This CDR3 comprises 12 residues. The V gene is TRBV28, the J gene TRBJ2-1; 7 nucleotides match TRBD2. Source: CD4+ T cells from blood, taken before liver transplant. This TCR was sampled from a human donor who received a liver transplant. The CDR3 bases are TGTGCCAGCAGTGAGAGGAGGACTAGGATGTTCTTC. It yields the protein CASSERRTRMFF.